This record concerns one T cell receptor beta chain sequence. Its matching antigen is unknown. The intended depth for sequencing was 1 in 200,000 to 1 in 1 million T cells. Profiling relied on immunoSEQ multiplex PCR, and the TCRdb table lists in-frame clones only, not all of them. The sample has around 7,900 clones, 70% to 75% seen once; the top ten hold about two fifths. The data are from a study of cytotoxic CD8 clonotypes in ibrutinib-treated CLL. Study-wide background: The study included under twelve relapsed/refractory and 15 treatment-naive patients; under 18 had IGHV unmutated disease. The study recorded mean values of around 250,000 productive templates and approximately 94,000 productive rearrangements per sample. Whole-study findings and limits: Elevated clonality accompanied ibrutinib response, with a return toward baseline values at progression.

CDR3 size: 14 residues. Germline CDR1 and CDR2: SGHAT and FQDESV (reference sequence). V dropped 0 bases and J dropped 4 bases, with 10 bases sitting between them. The source of this sequence is a human donor with chronic lymphocytic leukemia. This chain uses TRBV11-1 with TRBJ2-7; possible D gene TRBD2, 5 bases. This material consisted of PBMCs, taken before ibrutinib treatment. Here the CDR3 DNA reads TGTGCCAGCAGCTTAGCGGGAGTTACTTACGAGCAGTACTTC. This encodes CASSLAGVTYEQYF.